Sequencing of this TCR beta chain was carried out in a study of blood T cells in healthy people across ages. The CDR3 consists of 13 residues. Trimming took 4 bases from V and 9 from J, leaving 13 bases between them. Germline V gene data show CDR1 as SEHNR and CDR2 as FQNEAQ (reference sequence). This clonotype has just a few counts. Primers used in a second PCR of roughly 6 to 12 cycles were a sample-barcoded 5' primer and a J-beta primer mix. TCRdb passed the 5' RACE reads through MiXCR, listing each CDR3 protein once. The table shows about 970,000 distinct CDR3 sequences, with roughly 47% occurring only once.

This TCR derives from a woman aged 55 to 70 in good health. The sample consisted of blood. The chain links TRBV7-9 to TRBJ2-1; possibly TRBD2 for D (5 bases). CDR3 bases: TGTGCCAGCAGCTCGCGCAGTGGACTTGAGCAGTTCTTC. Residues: CASSSRSGLEQFF.